A single sample gave rise to the 20 T cell receptor beta chains below, sequenced in a study of cytomegalovirus exposure and HLA in healthy donors. With 60 Vbeta and 13 Jbeta primers, the PCR was carried out. Libraries were prepared by immunoSEQ multiplex PCR; TCRdb keeps only in-frame clonotypes and omits some of them. The sample holds about 160,000 clones; about three quarters are singletons and the top ten take just under 1%. Sequencing used PBMCs. The receptors were gathered from a woman aged 45-60 years in good health and CMV-seropositive.

A word on this clone: Other DNA sequences within the sample encode an identical CDR3. The J gene is TRBJ2-3, the V gene TRBV9; weak D call: TRBD2 (5 bases). The CDR3 is 13 residues long. V was clipped by 0 bases and J by 6 bases, with 8 bases between them. Germline CDR1 is SGDLS and CDR2 is YYNGEE. The CDR3 sequence is CASSVGPGDTQYF. Written as DNA, the CDR3 is TGTGCCAGCAGCGTAGGACCGGGGGATACGCAGTATTTT.

This chain links TRBV5-1 with TRBJ2-5; 10 nucleotides agree with TRBD2. This CDR3 contains 16 residues. Germline CDR1 and CDR2: SGHRS and YFSETQ. V lost 0 bases to trimming and J lost 4 bases; unmatched junction nucleotides: 6. CDR3 nucleotide sequence: TGCGCCAGCAGCTTGGATCCAGCGGGGGGGCTAGAGACCCAGTACTTC. It translates to CASSLDPAGGLETQYF.

The V gene is TRBV19, the J gene TRBJ1-2, with 10 bases matching TRBD1. Germline lookup yields CDR1 LNHDA and CDR2 SQIVND (reference sequence). J gave up 6 bases and V 3 bases, and 10 bases lay outside the gene matches. The CDR3 loop spans 16 amino acids. The CDR3 DNA sequence: TGTGCCAGTAGTATCATTAGACAGGGGGCGCGCGATGGCTACACCTTC. Its translation: CASSIIRQGARDGYTF.

The chain recombines TRBV5-4 with TRBJ2-7; TRBD2 matches 15 bases. There are 18 residues in the CDR3. Germline V gene sequence: CDR1 SGHNT, CDR2 YYREEE (reference sequence). The V segment lost 0 bases and the J segment 0 bases; nucleotides outside the gene matches: 4. CDR3 in amino acids: CASSLVGLAGGSSYEQYF. CDR3 coding DNA: TGTGCCAGCAGCTTGGTAGGACTAGCGGGAGGGAGCTCCTACGAGCAGTACTTC.

The chain carries TRBV4-1 and TRBJ1-6; tentatively, D is TRBD1 (6 bases). Trimming left V 3 bases short and J 10 bases short, with 16 bases between. The germline V gene has CDR1 MGHRA and CDR2 YSYEKL. This CDR3 has 15 amino acids. CDR3 DNA: TGCGCCAGCAGCCATAGAACAGGGTTAGGGTCACCCCTCCACTTT. Translated: CASSHRTGLGSPLHF.

V gene TRBV2 combines with J gene TRBJ1-1, with D possibly TRBD1 on 5 matching bases. The CDR3 is made up of 13 amino acids. Trimming removed 7 bases at V and 1 base at J, with 10 bases between. From germline, CDR1 is SNHLY and CDR2 FYNNEI. CDR3 coding DNA: TGTGCCAGCAAAGACAGTAGGAACACTGAAGCTTTCTTT. Protein product: CASKDSRNTEAFF.

This clone was detected once. The chain has TRBV19 and TRBJ2-3; no clear D gene. This CDR3 is built from 15 residues. Trimming cost V 5 bases and J 2 bases, with 14 bases left between them. Germline assignment: CDR1 LNHDA and CDR2 SQIVND (reference sequence). As DNA, the CDR3 is TGTGCCAGTAGTTCCGGGTCTTCTAACACAGATACGCAGTATTTT. Translation gives CASSSGSSNTDTQYF.

There are a few counts of this clone. J is TRBJ2-2 and V is TRBV6-4, with TRBD2 matching 7 bases. This CDR3 region has 14 residues. The germline V gene has CDR1 MRHNA and CDR2 SNTAGT. V lost 6 bases to trimming and J lost 2 bases; unmatched junction nucleotides: 3. CDR3 loop: CASRRESNTGELFF. CDR3 DNA sequence: TGTGCCAGCAGGCGGGAGTCCAACACCGGGGAGCTGTTTTTT.

The genes are TRBV5-6 and TRBJ2-3; 10 bases are shared with TRBD1. The germline V gene has CDR1 SGHDT and CDR2 YYEEEE. The CDR3 has 15 amino acids. Germline trimming cut 3 bases from V and 1 base from J; bases unmatched to any gene: 2. CDR3 DNA sequence: TGTGCCAGCAGCTCCGGGACAGGGGGCACAGATACGCAGTATTTT. It encodes CASSSGTGGTDTQYF.

This chain links TRBV4-2 with TRBJ1-2; D unresolved. This CDR3 has 15 residues. The germline V gene has CDR1 LGHNA and CDR2 YNFKEQ. Trimming shortened V by 0 bases and J by 4 bases, and 12 bases separated the two germline ends. CDR3 residues: CASSQDRPAGYGYTF. The CDR3 DNA follows: TGTGCCAGCAGCCAAGATCGCCCGGCGGGCTATGGCTACACCTTC.

The chain uses TRBV27 and TRBJ2-1, with D hard to call. Germline CDR1 and CDR2: MNHEY and SMNVEV (reference sequence). V was clipped by 2 bases and J by 2 bases, with 7 bases between them. This CDR3 comprises 14 residues. CDR3 sequence (DNA): TGTGCCAGCAGTTTAATAGTCCCCTACAATGAGCAGTTCTTC. It specifies CASSLIVPYNEQFF.

The chain has TRBV29-1 and TRBJ1-2; TRBD1 is a possible D gene (5 bases). This CDR3 is built from 11 residues. V was shortened by 6 bases and J by 7 bases, with 12 bases between the two germline ends. Germline CDR1 reads SQVTM; CDR2 reads ANQGSEA. This chain's CDR3 is CSVGDQGGYTF. The DNA of the CDR3 is TGCAGCGTAGGAGATCAGGGTGGCTACACCTTC. Looking up the rest from reference TRBV29-1 and TRBJ1-2 gives the full variable domain: SAVISQKPSRDICQRGTSLTIQCQVDSQVTMMFWYRQQPGQSLTLIATANQGSEATYESGFVIDKFPISRPNLTFSTLTVSNMSPEDSSIYLCSVGDQGGYTFGSGTRLTVV.

J is TRBJ1-2 and V is TRBV5-1; 7 bases map to TRBD1. Germline loops: CDR1 SGHRS, CDR2 YFSETQ. The trim removed 3 bases at V and 8 bases at J, leaving 10 bases unmatched. This CDR3 has 14 residues. The DNA for the CDR3 is TGCGCCAGCAGCTACCTAACAGGGGTTGGCGGCTACACCTTC. Translating gives CASSYLTGVGGYTF.

The CDR3 DNA is TGTGCCAGCAGTTTATCGACAGGGTTATATCAGCCCCAGCATTTT. This gives the protein CASSLSTGLYQPQHF. The chain has TRBV28 and TRBJ1-5; 7 bases line up with TRBD1. This CDR3 spans 15 amino acids. Unmatched junction bases numbered 5, after V lost 1 base and J lost 5 bases. Germline V gene sequence: CDR1 MDHEN, CDR2 SYDVKM.

The V call is TRBV19, the J call TRBJ2-5; D possibly corresponds to TRBD1 (6 bases). This CDR3 has 13 residues. Trimming removed 6 bases from V and 0 bases from J, with 8 bases in between. CDR1 is LNHDA, CDR2 SQIVND, per germline (reference sequence). CDR3 sequence: CASSQGYQETQYF. CDR3 DNA sequence: TGTGCCAGTAGCCAGGGGTACCAAGAGACCCAGTACTTC.

Worth noting for this clone: The junction and the germline gene differ at one end; a read error may be behind it. V and J are TRBV6-1 and TRBJ1-4; possibly TRBD1 for D (6 bases). The germline V gene has CDR1 MNHNS and CDR2 SASEGT. The CDR3 contains 16 residues. The CDR3 here is CASNEMQGRRNEKLFF. The CDR3 region has the DNA TGTGCCAGCAATGAAATGCAGGGGCGAAGAAATGAAAAACTGTTTTTT.

The chain uses TRBV6-1 and TRBJ2-3, with a weak D call TRBD1 (5 bases). V was clipped by 8 bases and J by 5 bases, with 17 bases between them. The germline V gene has CDR1 MNHNS and CDR2 SASEGT. This CDR3 spans 14 amino acids. Here the CDR3 DNA reads TGTGCCAGCGTCCCCAGGGTCCTGGGAGATACGCAGTATTTT. Amino acid sequence: CASVPRVLGDTQYF.

This sequence joins TRBV7-3 and TRBJ2-5; unclear D gene. CDR1 is SGHTA and CDR2 is FQGTGA in the germline V gene. The CDR3 is 14 residues long. V lost 5 bases and J lost 4, with 14 bases in between. For the CDR3, the DNA is TGTGCCAGCAGCCCCGTCTCAGGTGGAGAGACCCAGTACTTC. Translating it yields CASSPVSGGETQYF.

This chain uses TRBV7-2 with TRBJ1-3; no clear D gene. From germline, CDR1 is SGHTA and CDR2 FQGNSA. The V and J ends lost 6 bases and 1 base respectively, with 10 bases between them. The CDR3 is made up of 14 amino acids. CDR3 nucleotides: TGTGCCAGCAGGATGGGAGGGTCTGGAAACACCATATATTTT. It translates to CASRMGGSGNTIYF.

The V and J genes are TRBV5-4 and TRBJ2-7; 9 nucleotides align to TRBD2. CDR1 is SGHNT, CDR2 YYREEE, per germline (reference sequence). The CDR3 covers 16 residues. V lost 0 bases and J lost 3; bases outside the gene matches: 7. The CDR3 here is CASSLDGASGVYEQYF. The DNA of the CDR3 is TGTGCCAGCAGCTTGGATGGTGCTAGCGGGGTCTACGAGCAGTACTTC.